These 11 T cell receptor beta chains were sequenced from one sample in a study of T-cell reconstitution after alpha-beta-depleted transplantation in children. Unique molecular identifiers were used to barcode this TCRbeta library. TCRdb recomputed calls from the PCR reads with MiXCR, one row per CDR3 protein. This table has a few hundred thousand distinct CDR3 sequences, approximately 10% appearing once. The sequencing here drew on PBMCs from the stem cell graft donor, taken from the stem cell graft. These receptors all come from a human donor who donated a stem cell graft to a child with acute lymphoblastic leukemia.

The CDR3 loop is CASTFTPFSGSSYNEQFF. The CDR3 bases are TGTGCCAGCACCTTTACCCCCTTTAGCGGGAGCTCCTACAATGAGCAGTTCTTC. The chain uses TRBV27 and TRBJ2-1, with 9 bases lining up with TRBD2. V dropped 7 bases and J dropped 0; count of bases not matched to a gene: 13. The CDR3 consists of 18 residues. Germline CDR1 reads MNHEY; CDR2 reads SMNVEV (reference sequence).

The chain couples TRBV7-6 to TRBJ2-3; 8 bases line up with TRBD1. After removal of 2 bases from V and 1 base from J, the junction contained 8 bases not matched to a gene. This CDR3 is built from 17 residues. Germline lookup yields CDR1 SGHVS and CDR2 FNYEAQ. The chain's CDR3 is CASSLWVGQVGTDTQYF. The CDR3 DNA follows: TGTGCCAGCAGCTTATGGGTGGGACAGGTTGGCACAGATACGCAGTATTTT. The whole variable domain, remainder taken from reference TRBV7-6 and TRBJ2-3, is GAGVSQSPRYKVTKRGQDVALRCDPISGHVSLYWYRQALGQGPEFLTYFNYEAQQDKSGLPNDRFSAERPEGSISTLTIQRTEQRDSAMYRCASSLWVGQVGTDTQYFGPGTRLTVL.

V gene TRBV12-3 or TRBV12-4 combines with J gene TRBJ2-5, with 9 bases lining up with TRBD2. This CDR3 has 14 residues. V lost 6 bases and J lost 4; bases outside the gene matches: 6. The DNA for the CDR3 is TGTGCCAGCAGACTTAGCGGGAGCCCAGAGACCCAGTACTTC. It codes for CASRLSGSPETQYF.

This clonotype was recorded a few times. The gene calls are TRBV7-2 and TRBJ2-3, with a weak D call TRBD2 (6 bases). CDR1 SGHTA and CDR2 FQGNSA come from the germline V gene. Trimming removed 0 bases from V and 8 bases from J, with 12 bases in between. This CDR3 contains 14 residues. CDR3 sequence: CASSLAGEGGTQYF. The CDR3 DNA follows: TGTGCCAGCAGCTTAGCGGGAGAGGGAGGTACGCAGTATTTT. The variable domain in full, with the rest retrieved from reference TRBV7-2 and TRBJ2-3, is GAGVSQSPSNKVTEKGKDVELRCDPISGHTALYWYRQSLGQGLEFLIYFQGNSAPDKSGLPSDRFSAERTGGSVSTLTIQRTQQEDSAVYLCASSLAGEGGTQYFGPGTRLTVL.

Comment on this clonotype: A junction end diverges from the germline sequence, so it may reflect a read error. The rearrangement links TRBV4-3 to TRBJ2-1; TRBD2 might be the D (5 bases). Germline loops: CDR1 LGHNA, CDR2 YSLEER. This CDR3 contains 15 residues. CDR3 nucleotides: TGCGCCAGCAGCCAGGATACGAGGGCCGGGAATGGGCAGTTCTTC. Protein: CASSQDTRAGNGQFF.

For this clonotype: In this CDR3 the conserved last residue, phenylalanine or tryptophan, is missing, so a read error is likely. Because the CDR3's place on the DNA is in doubt, the DNA is left out and the CDR3 is given as listed by TCRdb. This rearrangement joins TRBV1 to TRBJ2-7; TRBD2, the table's D call, lacks a check against the DNA. TRBV1 is a recognized pseudogene. Ends included, the CDR3 has 14 residues. This CDR3 is CTSSQDRALYEQCL.

V and J are TRBV11-2 and TRBJ1-3; 11 positions match TRBD1. Per the germline V gene, CDR1 is SGHAT and CDR2 is FQNNGV. This CDR3 contains 18 residues. V shed 3 bases and J 2 bases; nucleotides not matched to a gene: 9. DNA of the CDR3: TGTGCCAGCAGCTTGTTGGACAGGGGGCGCGGGGCTGGAAACACCATATATTTT. It encodes CASSLLDRGRGAGNTIYF.

This chain connects TRBV3-1 to TRBJ2-7; TRBD1 matches 12 bases. V shed 3 bases, J shed 7 bases, and the junction held 10 bases outside the gene matches. This CDR3 spans 16 amino acids. The germline V gene encodes CDR1 LGHDT and CDR2 YNNKEL (reference sequence). The CDR3 nucleotides are TGTGCCAGCAGCCAGCCCCCGGGACAGGGGGCGTTAGAGCAGTACTTC. It yields the protein CASSQPPGQGALEQYF.

This clonotype showed up just a few times. The chain carries TRBV7-9 and TRBJ1-2, with D possibly matching TRBD1 (6 bases). Trimming left V 5 bases short and J 6 bases short, with 13 bases between. Germline V gene sequence: CDR1 SEHNR, CDR2 FQNEAQ (reference sequence). The CDR3 is 13 residues long. In nucleotides, the CDR3 is TGTGCCAGCAGCCGTGGACAGTCCGATGGCTACACCTTC. Translated: CASSRGQSDGYTF.

In its sample, this clonotype was seen many times. This chain joins TRBV9 and TRBJ2-3; D not certain. Germline V gives CDR1 SGDLS, CDR2 YYNGEE. The CDR3 runs to 13 residues. V lost 4 bases and J 5 bases, leaving 11 bases between the germline ends. DNA of the CDR3: TGTGCCAGCAGCCCATGGATGGGAGATACGCAGTATTTT. It translates to CASSPWMGDTQYF.

This clonotype was seen a handful of times. The V gene is TRBV12-3 or TRBV12-4, the J gene TRBJ2-1; D is unresolved. This CDR3 spans 13 amino acids. Trimming stripped 3 bases from V and 8 bases from J, with 11 bases between. The CDR3 DNA follows: TGTGCCAGCAGTTTCCCCGGCAACTATGAGCAGTTCTTC. Its protein product is CASSFPGNYEQFF.